This TCR beta chain comes out of a study of T cell repertoires in cytomegalovirus infection. TCRdb redid the calling of the reads with MiXCR, one entry per CDR3 protein. The table lists around 280,000 distinct CDR3 sequences, roughly an eighth of them singletons, with around 8.7% in the top ten. This CDR3 is built from 13 residues. Germline CDR1 is SQVTM and CDR2 is ANQGSEA. V gave up 5 bases and J gave up 1 base; unmatched junction bases: 3. The rearrangement joins TRBV29-1 to TRBJ1-1; 8 bases map to TRBD1. The sample consisted of PBMCs. This sequence originates from a human donor in good health (CMV status not recorded). Some clones in this sample may be carry-over from other donors' samples. This CDR3 reads CSVRDRTNTEAFF. As DNA, the CDR3 is TGCAGCGTTCGGGACAGGACGAACACTGAAGCTTTCTTT.